Below, one T cell receptor (beta chain) is given with its context. This sample is drawn from a study of blood T cell repertoires in COVID-19. About the research overall: Whether acute or convalescent, the COVID-19 samples came from the United States, Italy and Spain. The cDNA or gDNA used as material had been derived from T cells, B-cell-depleted T cells, or PBMCs.

Under the authors' procedure: Scientists estimated how many nucleated cells there were by amplifying reference gene primers. Here immunoSEQ multiplex PCR was the method, and the copy in TCRdb shows in-frame clones only, minus some. V, J and clone size were drawn from that table, and D and trimming were deduced from the DNA. The sample includes tens of thousands of clones, 90% seen only once; the top ten take about 4.9%. V was clipped by 7 bases and J by 2 bases; unmatched bases: 5. Germline CDR1 is SNHLY and CDR2 is FYNNEI. The CDR3 loop spans 14 amino acids. This TCR was sampled from a human donor in a cohort sampled during active COVID-19. The chain joins TRBV2 to TRBJ2-3; 8 bases align to TRBD2. The sequenced material came from peripheral blood. The chain's CDR3 is CASTRGGVTDTQYF. DNA for the CDR3: TGTGCCAGCACCCGGGGGGGAGTCACAGATACGCAGTATTTT.